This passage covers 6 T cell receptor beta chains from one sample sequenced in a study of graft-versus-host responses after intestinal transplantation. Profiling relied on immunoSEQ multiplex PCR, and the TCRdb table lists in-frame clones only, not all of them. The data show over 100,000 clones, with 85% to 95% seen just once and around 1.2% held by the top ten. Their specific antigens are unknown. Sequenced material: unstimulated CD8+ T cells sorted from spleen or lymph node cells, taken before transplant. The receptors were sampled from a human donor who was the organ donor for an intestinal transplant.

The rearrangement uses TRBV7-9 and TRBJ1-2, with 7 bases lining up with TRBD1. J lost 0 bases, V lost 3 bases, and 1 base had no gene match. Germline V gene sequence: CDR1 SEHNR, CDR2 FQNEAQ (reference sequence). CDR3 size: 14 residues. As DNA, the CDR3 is TGTGCCAGCAGCTTCGGGACAGCTAACTATGGCTACACCTTC. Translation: CASSFGTANYGYTF.

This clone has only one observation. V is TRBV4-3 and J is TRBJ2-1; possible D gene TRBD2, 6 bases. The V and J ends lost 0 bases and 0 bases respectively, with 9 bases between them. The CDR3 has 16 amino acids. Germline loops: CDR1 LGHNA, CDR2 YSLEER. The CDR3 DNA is TGCGCCAGCAGCCAAGATAGCGGCGGCTCCTACAATGAGCAGTTCTTC. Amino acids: CASSQDSGGSYNEQFF.

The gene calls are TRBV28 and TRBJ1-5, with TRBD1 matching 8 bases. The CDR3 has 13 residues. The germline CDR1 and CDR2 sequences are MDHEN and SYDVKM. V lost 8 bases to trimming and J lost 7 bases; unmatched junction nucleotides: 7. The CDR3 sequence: CASVGQGAQPQHF. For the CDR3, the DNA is TGTGCCAGCGTCGGGCAGGGGGCCCAGCCCCAGCATTTT.

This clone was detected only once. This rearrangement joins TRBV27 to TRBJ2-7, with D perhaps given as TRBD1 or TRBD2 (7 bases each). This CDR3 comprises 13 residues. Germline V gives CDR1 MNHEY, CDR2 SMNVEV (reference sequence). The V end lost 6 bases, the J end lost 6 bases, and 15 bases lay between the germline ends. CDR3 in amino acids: CASSHRGGGEQYF. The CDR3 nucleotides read TGTGCCAGCAGCCACAGGGGAGGGGGCGAGCAGTACTTC.

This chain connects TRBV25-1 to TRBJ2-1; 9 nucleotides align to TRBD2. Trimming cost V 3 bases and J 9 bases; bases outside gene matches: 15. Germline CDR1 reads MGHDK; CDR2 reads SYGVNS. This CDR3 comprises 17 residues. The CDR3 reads CASSDKREAAWLREQFF. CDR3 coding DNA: TGTGCCAGCAGTGATAAGCGGGAGGCCGCGTGGTTGCGTGAGCAGTTCTTC. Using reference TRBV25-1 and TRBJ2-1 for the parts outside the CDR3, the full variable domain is EADIYQTPRYLVIGTGKKITLECSQTMGHDKMYWYQQDPGMELHLIHYSYGVNSTEKGDLSSESTVSRIRTEHFPLTLESARPSHTSQYLCASSDKREAAWLREQFFGPGTRLTVL.

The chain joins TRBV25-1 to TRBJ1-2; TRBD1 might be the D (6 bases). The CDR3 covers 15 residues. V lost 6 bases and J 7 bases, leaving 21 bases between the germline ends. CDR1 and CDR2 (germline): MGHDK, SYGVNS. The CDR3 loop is CASSPNLGGFGGYTF. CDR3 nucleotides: TGTGCCAGCAGCCCGAATCTCGGGGGCTTTGGTGGCTACACCTTC.